This T cell receptor (beta chain) was recorded in a study of a mutant IDH1 vaccine in newly diagnosed glioma. Comment on this clone: Its matching antigen is unknown.

Time point indicated: week 35, safety follow-up. Vaccination used 300 ug of mutant IDH1 20-mer peptide per dose, with topical imiquimod. Assay: immunoSEQ multiplex PCR; the TCRdb copy retains only in-frame clones and omits some. The sample yields around 30,000 clones, 80% seen once. This specimen consisted of PBMCs, obtained from a glioma patient whose treatment included an IDH1 peptide vaccine. The sequence derives from a man between 35 and 55 years old with glioma. Some clones in this sample may be carry-over from other donors' samples.

The DNA of the CDR3 is TGTGCCAGCAGCTACCATGGCGACAGGGGGGCGGGTAATGAGCAGTTCTTC. Translation: CASSYHGDRGAGNEQFF. The chain carries TRBV4-2 and TRBJ2-1; TRBD1 aligns across 9 bases. The germline gives CDR1 LGHNA, CDR2 YNFKEQ. The J segment lost 7 bases and the V segment lost 5 bases, leaving 15 bases of the junction unmatched. This CDR3 is built from 17 residues.